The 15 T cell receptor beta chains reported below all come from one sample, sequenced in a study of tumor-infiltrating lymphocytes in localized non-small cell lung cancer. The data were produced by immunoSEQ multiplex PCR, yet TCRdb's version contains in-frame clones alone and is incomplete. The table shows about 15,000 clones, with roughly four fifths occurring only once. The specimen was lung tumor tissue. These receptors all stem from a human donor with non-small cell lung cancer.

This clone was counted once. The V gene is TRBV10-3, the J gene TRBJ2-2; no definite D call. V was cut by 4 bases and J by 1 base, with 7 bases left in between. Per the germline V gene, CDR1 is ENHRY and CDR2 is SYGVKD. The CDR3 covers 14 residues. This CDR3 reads CAISAGVNTGELFF. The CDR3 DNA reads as TGTGCCATCAGTGCTGGGGTGAACACCGGGGAGCTGTTTTTT.

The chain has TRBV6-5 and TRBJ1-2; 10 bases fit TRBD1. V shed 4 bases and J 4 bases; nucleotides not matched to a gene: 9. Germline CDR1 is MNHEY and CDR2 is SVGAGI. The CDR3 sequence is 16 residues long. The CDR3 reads CASSFLDRGLGYGYTF. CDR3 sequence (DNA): TGTGCCAGCAGTTTCCTCGACAGGGGGCTGGGCTATGGCTACACCTTC.

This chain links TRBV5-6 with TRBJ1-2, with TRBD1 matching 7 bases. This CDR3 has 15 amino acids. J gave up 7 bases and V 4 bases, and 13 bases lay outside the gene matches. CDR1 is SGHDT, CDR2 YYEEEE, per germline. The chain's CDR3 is CASSTTPGQRTGYTF. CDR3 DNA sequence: TGTGCCAGCAGCACGACTCCGGGACAGAGGACTGGCTACACCTTC. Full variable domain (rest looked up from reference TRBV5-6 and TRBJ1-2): DAGVTQSPTHLIKTRGQQVTLRCSPKSGHDTVSWYQQALGQGPQFIFQYYEEEERQRGNFPDRFSGHQFPNYSSELNVNALLLGDSALYLCASSTTPGQRTGYTFGSGTRLTVV.

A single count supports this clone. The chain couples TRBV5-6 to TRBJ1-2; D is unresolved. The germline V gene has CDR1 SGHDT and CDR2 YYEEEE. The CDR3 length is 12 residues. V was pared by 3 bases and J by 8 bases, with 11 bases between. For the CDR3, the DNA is TGTGCCAGCAGCTCCGACACAGAAGGCTACACCTTC. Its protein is CASSSDTEGYTF.

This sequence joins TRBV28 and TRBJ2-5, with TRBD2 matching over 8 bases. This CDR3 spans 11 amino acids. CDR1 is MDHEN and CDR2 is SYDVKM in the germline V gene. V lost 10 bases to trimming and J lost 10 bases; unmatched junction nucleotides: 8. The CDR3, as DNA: TGTGCCACCCAACAGACTAGCGTCCAGTACTTC. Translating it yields CATQQTSVQYF.

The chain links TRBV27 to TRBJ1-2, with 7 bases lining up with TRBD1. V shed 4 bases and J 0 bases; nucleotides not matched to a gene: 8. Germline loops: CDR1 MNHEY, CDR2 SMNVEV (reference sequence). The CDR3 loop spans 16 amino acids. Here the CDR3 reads CASSSDYRGANYGYTF. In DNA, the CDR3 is TGTGCCAGCAGTTCCGATTACAGGGGAGCTAACTATGGCTACACCTTC.

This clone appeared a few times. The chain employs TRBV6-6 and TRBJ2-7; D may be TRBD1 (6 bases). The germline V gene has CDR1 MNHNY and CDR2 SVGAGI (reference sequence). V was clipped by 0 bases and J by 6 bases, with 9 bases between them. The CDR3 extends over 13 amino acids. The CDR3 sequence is CASSYSGGGEQYF. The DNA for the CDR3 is TGTGCCAGCAGTTACTCAGGGGGTGGCGAGCAGTACTTC.

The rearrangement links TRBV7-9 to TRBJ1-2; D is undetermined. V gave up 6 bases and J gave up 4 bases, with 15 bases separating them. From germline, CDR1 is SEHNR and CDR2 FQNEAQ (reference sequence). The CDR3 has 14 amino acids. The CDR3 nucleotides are TGTGCCAGCAGTTGGCCGGGCAGTCCCTATGGCTACACCTTC. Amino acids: CASSWPGSPYGYTF.

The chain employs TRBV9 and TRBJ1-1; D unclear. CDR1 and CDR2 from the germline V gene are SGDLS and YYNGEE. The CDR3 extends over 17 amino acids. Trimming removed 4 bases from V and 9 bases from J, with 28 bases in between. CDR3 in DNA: TGTGCCAGCAGCTTTACCCCGGACGGCTTCAGCCGGGATAAAGCTTTCTTT. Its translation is CASSFTPDGFSRDKAFF.

CDR3 sequence (DNA): TGTGCCAGTAGTGTTCACAGGGGACTAATGAACACTGAAGCTTTCTTT. Protein sequence: CASSVHRGLMNTEAFF. V is TRBV19 and J is TRBJ1-1; TRBD1 matches 7 bases. The CDR3 is made up of 16 amino acids. V lost 5 bases to trimming and J lost 0 bases; unmatched junction nucleotides: 9. CDR1 and CDR2 (germline): LNHDA, SQIVND (reference sequence).

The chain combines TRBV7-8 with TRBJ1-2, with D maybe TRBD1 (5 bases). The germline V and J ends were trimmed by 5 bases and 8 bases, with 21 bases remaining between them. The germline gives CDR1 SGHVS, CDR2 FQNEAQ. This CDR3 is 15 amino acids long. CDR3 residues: CASSPGSGRGRGYTF. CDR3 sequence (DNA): TGTGCCAGCAGCCCAGGGTCCGGACGCGGTAGGGGCTACACCTTC.

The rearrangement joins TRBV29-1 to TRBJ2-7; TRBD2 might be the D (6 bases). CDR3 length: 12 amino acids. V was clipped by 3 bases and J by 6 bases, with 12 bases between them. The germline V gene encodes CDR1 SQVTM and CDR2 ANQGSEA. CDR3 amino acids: CSVEGGGREQYF. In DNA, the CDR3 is TGCAGCGTTGAGGGAGGAGGGCGCGAGCAGTACTTC.

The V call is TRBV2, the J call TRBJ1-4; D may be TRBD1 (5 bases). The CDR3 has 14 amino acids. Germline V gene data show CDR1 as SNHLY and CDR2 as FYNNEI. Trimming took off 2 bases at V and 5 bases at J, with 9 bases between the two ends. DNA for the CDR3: TGTGCCAGCAGTGAACAGGGTCAGAATGAAAAACTGTTTTTT. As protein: CASSEQGQNEKLFF.

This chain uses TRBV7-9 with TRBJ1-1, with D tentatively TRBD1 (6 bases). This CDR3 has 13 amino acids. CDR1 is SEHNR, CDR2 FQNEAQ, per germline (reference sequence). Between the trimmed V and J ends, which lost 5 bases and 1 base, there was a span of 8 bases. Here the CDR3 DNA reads TGTGCCAGCAGCGGGGACAAGAACACTGAAGCTTTCTTT. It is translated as CASSGDKNTEAFF. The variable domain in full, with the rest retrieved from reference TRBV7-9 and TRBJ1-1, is DTGVSQNPRHKITKRGQNVTFRCDPISEHNRLYWYRQTLGQGPEFLTYFQNEAQLEKSRLLSDRFSAERPKGSFSTLEIQRTEQGDSAMYLCASSGDKNTEAFFGQGTRLTVV.

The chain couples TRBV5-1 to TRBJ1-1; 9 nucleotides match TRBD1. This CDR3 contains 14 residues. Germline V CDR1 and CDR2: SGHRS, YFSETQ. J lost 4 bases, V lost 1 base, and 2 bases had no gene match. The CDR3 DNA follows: TGCGCCAGCAGCTTGAGGACAGGGGCCACTGAAGCTTTCTTT. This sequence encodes CASSLRTGATEAFF. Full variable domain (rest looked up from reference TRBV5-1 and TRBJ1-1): KAGVTQTPRYLIKTRGQQVTLSCSPISGHRSVSWYQQTPGQGLQFLFEYFSETQRNKGNFPGRFSGRQFSNSRSEMNVSTLELGDSALYLCASSLRTGATEAFFGQGTRLTVV.